This T cell receptor beta chain was retrieved from a study of T cell repertoires in cytomegalovirus infection. Study-level findings and limits: HLA-C-restricted CMV-specific TCR beta clonotypes prevailed in the ex vivo response.

CDR1 and CDR2 from the germline V gene are DFQATT and SNEGSKA (reference sequence). The CDR3 extends over 14 amino acids. The V gene lost 4 bases and the J gene lost 7 bases, with 20 bases spanning the gap. Each CDR3 protein is one row after TCRdb ran MiXCR on the reads. The table records fewer than 550,000 distinct CDR3 sequences, approximately 31% of them present only once. There are a few counts of this clonotype. Its antigen is not known. What was sequenced was PBMCs. J is TRBJ2-7 and V is TRBV20-1; D possibly corresponds to TRBD2 (6 bases). This TCR derives from a human donor in good health (CMV status not recorded). Some clones in this sample may be carry-over from other donors' samples. CDR3 sequence: CSAKGLEGPGEQYF. The CDR3 DNA follows: TGCAGTGCTAAGGGACTCGAGGGGCCGGGGGAGCAGTACTTC.